These 9 T cell receptor beta chains originate from one sample sequenced in a study of cytomegalovirus exposure and HLA in healthy donors. 60 Vbeta and 13 Jbeta primers were used in PCR. Measured with immunoSEQ multiplex PCR; TCRdb has only the in-frame clones, and not every one. This table has over 150,000 clones, 80% appearing once. Sequencing input: PBMCs. Receptor source: a man aged 25-45 years in good health and CMV-seropositive.

The V call is TRBV27, the J call TRBJ2-1, with D possibly matching TRBD2 (6 bases). V was trimmed by 5 bases and J by 5 bases, leaving 13 bases between them. The CDR3 covers 14 residues. In germline, CDR1 is MNHEY, CDR2 SMNVEV (reference sequence). The CDR3 DNA is TGTGCCAGCAGTCCGGGACTGCTTGACAATGAGCAGTTCTTC. Protein product: CASSPGLLDNEQFF.

The J gene is TRBJ1-1, the V gene TRBV6-1, with 7 bases matching TRBD1. Germline-derived CDR1 and CDR2 are MNHNS and SASEGT. The V gene end was trimmed by 5 bases and the J gene end by 4 bases; junction bases not matched to a gene: 10. The CDR3 loop spans 15 amino acids. CDR3 nucleotide sequence: TGTGCCAGCAGTTCCCGCCGCAGGGGGGTCACTGAAGCTTTCTTT. Protein sequence: CASSSRRRGVTEAFF.

For the CDR3, the DNA is TGTGCCAGCAGAGAGGGTAATGCGCCCCAGCATTTT. Translation: CASREGNAPQHF. The V call is TRBV6-6, the J call TRBJ1-5; no clear D. Germline V lookup: CDR1 MNHNY, CDR2 SVGAGI (reference sequence). The CDR3 is made up of 12 amino acids. The V gene lost 6 bases and the J gene lost 9 bases, with 12 bases spanning the gap.

The chain joins TRBV19 to TRBJ1-2; D is unresolved. The V and J ends lost 7 bases and 4 bases respectively, with 10 bases between them. The CDR3 length is 12 residues. The germline CDR1 and CDR2 sequences are LNHDA and SQIVND (reference sequence). CDR3 region: CASIGGPYGYTF. The DNA for the CDR3 is TGTGCCAGTATCGGAGGGCCCTATGGCTACACCTTC.

Only a few counts were recorded for this clone. This rearrangement joins TRBV4-1 to TRBJ2-1; D is perhaps TRBD2 (6 bases). The CDR3 length is 16 residues. Looked up from germline, CDR1 is MGHRA and CDR2 is YSYEKL. Trimming cost V 5 bases and J 7 bases, with 21 bases left between them. The CDR3 DNA is TGCGCCAGCAGCGGACGGGGAGGTTTGAGGGATAATGAGCAGTTCTTC. As protein: CASSGRGGLRDNEQFF.

J is TRBJ1-4 and V is TRBV7-2; D not certain. This CDR3 is 15 amino acids long. Trimming cost V 1 base and J 4 bases, with 10 bases left between them. Germline CDR1 reads SGHTA; CDR2 reads FQGNSA. The DNA of the CDR3 is TGTGCCAGCAGCTTAGGATCAGGTCATAATGAAAAACTGTTTTTT. Its protein is CASSLGSGHNEKLFF.

In DNA, the CDR3 is TGTGCCAGCAGTTACGGGGACAGGGACTATGGCTACACCTTC. Translated, it gives CASSYGDRDYGYTF. The chain couples TRBV6-5 to TRBJ1-2; TRBD1 agrees at 9 bases. Germline V gene lookup returns CDR1 MNHEY and CDR2 SVGAGI. Trimming at V came to 2 bases and at J to 3 bases, leaving 1 base not matched to a gene. CDR3 length: 14 amino acids.

This chain joins TRBV7-6 and TRBJ2-2; D is perhaps TRBD2 (5 bases). Per germline, CDR1 SGHVS and CDR2 FNYEAQ. With 1 base removed from V and 6 bases from J, the gap between germline ends came to 6 bases. CDR3 length: 13 amino acids. CDR3 region: CASSLGGSGELFF. In DNA, the CDR3 is TGTGCCAGCAGCTTAGGCGGGTCCGGGGAGCTGTTTTTT.

The chain carries TRBV27 and TRBJ2-7; D is possibly TRBD1 (6 bases). CDR3 size: 14 residues. Trimming removed 1 base from V and 5 bases from J, with 12 bases in between. Germline V gives CDR1 MNHEY, CDR2 SMNVEV (reference sequence). The CDR3 DNA follows: TGTGCCAGCAGTTTATGGGGGACAACGGACGAGCAGTACTTC. Protein sequence: CASSLWGTTDEQYF.